Shown below are 23 T cell receptor beta chains from a single sample sequenced in a study of T cell responses to AZD1222 COVID-19 vaccine. Some clones are missing from TCRdb's copy, which holds only in-frame ones; the method was immunoSEQ multiplex PCR. The top ten hold about 4% of the sample, which has 130,000 to 150,000 clones, 82% seen once. The sequencing used peripheral blood, collected on day 0 of MenACWY control vaccination. The receptors here all came from an adult in good health.

As concerns this clone: The same CDR3 can be traced to other DNA sequences in this sample. This chain uses TRBV6-5 with TRBJ1-4; D unclear. Germline lookup yields CDR1 MNHEY and CDR2 SVGAGI. This CDR3 spans 13 amino acids. Deletions cut 2 bases from V and 5 bases from J, with 6 bases between. The chain's CDR3 is CASSYTGNEKLFF. In DNA, the CDR3 is TGTGCCAGCAGTTACACTGGGAATGAAAAACTGTTTTTT.

Worth noting for this clone: Other DNA sequences within the sample encode an identical CDR3. The rearrangement links TRBV3-1 (or the pseudogene TRBV3-2) to TRBJ2-5; D remains unclear. V lost 4 bases to trimming and J lost 1 base, with 7 bases between them. This CDR3 is built from 13 residues. Germline V gene sequence: CDR1 LGHDT, CDR2 YNNKEL (reference sequence). The CDR3 nucleotides read TGTGCCAGCAGCCCCGGTGTCCAAGAGACCCAGTACTTC. This sequence encodes CASSPGVQETQYF.

This sequence joins TRBV7-6 and TRBJ1-1; D is unclear. This CDR3 has 16 amino acids. Germline values: CDR1 SGHVS, CDR2 FNYEAQ. V shed 1 base and J shed 0 bases, with 12 bases lying between them. CDR3 region: CASSLDPAGMNTEAFF. CDR3 nucleotides: TGTGCCAGCAGCTTAGATCCGGCAGGAATGAACACTGAAGCTTTCTTT.

The V and J genes are TRBV6-1 and TRBJ2-3; tentatively, D is TRBD1 (5 bases). CDR1 and CDR2 (germline): MNHNS, SASEGT. This CDR3 region has 14 residues. V lost 3 bases and J lost 4, with 11 bases in between. In nucleotides, the CDR3 is TGTGCCAGCAGTGACAGGGAAGTTTCAGATACGCAGTATTTT. This translates into CASSDREVSDTQYF.

This chain connects TRBV5-1 to TRBJ1-2; the D gene is possibly TRBD1 (5 bases). Germline CDR1 and CDR2: SGHRS and YFSETQ. V was cut by 1 base and J by 0 bases, with 13 bases left in between. This CDR3 is built from 16 residues. The CDR3 here is CASSLTGTQTNYGYTF. CDR3 nucleotides: TGCGCCAGCAGCTTGACCGGGACTCAGACTAACTATGGCTACACCTTC.

In its sample, this clone was seen once. The rearrangement joins TRBV27 to TRBJ2-2; D is perhaps TRBD1 (6 bases). Germline V gene sequence: CDR1 MNHEY, CDR2 SMNVEV (reference sequence). CDR3 length equals 13 residues. The V end lost 6 bases, the J end lost 6 bases, and 11 bases lay between the germline ends. The CDR3 nucleotides read TGTGCCAGCAGAACAGGGATCCCCGGGGAGCTGTTTTTT. Translated, it gives CASRTGIPGELFF.

The V call is TRBV7-2, the J call TRBJ1-6; D is ambiguous. Per the germline V gene, CDR1 is SGHTA and CDR2 is FQGNSA. CDR3 length: 14 residues. The V end was cut by 1 base, the J end by 10 bases, with 11 bases between. The CDR3 protein is CASSLGGFRSPLHF. DNA for the CDR3: TGTGCCAGCAGCTTAGGGGGATTTCGGTCACCCCTCCACTTT.

V usage is TRBV11-2 and J usage is TRBJ1-4; the D is unclear. This CDR3 has 15 residues. V shed 6 bases and J shed 2 bases, with 13 bases lying between them. Germline values: CDR1 SGHAT, CDR2 FQNNGV. CDR3 DNA sequence: TGTGCCAGCAGGCTTAGTGCGGGTACTAATGAAAAACTGTTTTTT. It encodes CASRLSAGTNEKLFF.

The genes are TRBV10-3 and TRBJ1-1, with 7 bases fitting TRBD1. The CDR3 contains 15 residues. The trim removed 3 bases at V and 5 bases at J, leaving 9 bases unmatched. CDR1 is ENHRY, CDR2 SYGVKD, per germline. CDR3 loop: CAISDRGQSPTEAFF. The CDR3 bases are TGTGCCATCAGTGATAGGGGACAGTCCCCTACTGAAGCTTTCTTT.

This clone was seen a handful of times. The chain joins TRBV28 to TRBJ1-2; 7 positions agree with TRBD1. This CDR3 is 14 amino acids long. Germline trimming cut 6 bases from V and 3 bases from J; bases unmatched to any gene: 7. Looked up from germline, CDR1 is MDHEN and CDR2 is SYDVKM. CDR3 coding DNA: TGTGCCAGCAGACGACAGGGCTTTTACTATGGCTACACCTTC. Encoded protein: CASRRQGFYYGYTF.

This clone was seen a single time. The rearrangement joins TRBV27 to TRBJ2-2; perhaps TRBD2 as D (5 bases). The CDR3 is 14 amino acids. The germline V and J ends were trimmed by 3 bases and 3 bases, with 8 bases remaining between them. The germline V gene has CDR1 MNHEY and CDR2 SMNVEV (reference sequence). CDR3 region: CASSFQRDTGELFF. Written as DNA, the CDR3 is TGTGCCAGCAGTTTCCAGAGGGACACCGGGGAGCTGTTTTTT.

This chain joins TRBV18 and TRBJ1-3; D is uncertain. The germline V gene has CDR1 KGHSH and CDR2 LQKENI. V shed 6 bases and J shed 4 bases, with 4 bases lying between them. The CDR3 extends over 11 amino acids. The CDR3 spells CASSLGNTIYF. The CDR3 bases are TGTGCCAGCTCCCTGGGAAACACCATATATTTT.

The gene calls are TRBV7-2 and TRBJ2-3; TRBD1 aligns across 8 bases. Germline CDR1 reads SGHTA; CDR2 reads FQGNSA. With V trimmed by 6 bases and J by 6 bases, 8 bases remained unmatched. CDR3 length equals 14 residues. The CDR3 spells CASRPDRGRDTQYF. As DNA, the CDR3 is TGTGCCAGCAGGCCCGACAGGGGTCGGGATACGCAGTATTTT.

V gene TRBV15 combines with J gene TRBJ2-7; D call uncertain. V shed 3 bases and J shed 2 bases, with 14 bases lying between them. The CDR3 is 15 residues long. Per germline, CDR1 LNHNV and CDR2 YYDKDF (reference sequence). The CDR3 loop reads CATSRALMETYEQYF. The CDR3 coding sequence is TGTGCCACCAGCAGGGCCCTCATGGAAACCTACGAGCAGTACTTC.

The chain joins TRBV29-1 to TRBJ2-7; possible D gene TRBD1, 6 bases. The germline CDR1 and CDR2 sequences are SQVTM and ANQGSEA. CDR3 length: 12 amino acids. The germline V and J ends were trimmed by 5 bases and 6 bases, with 14 bases remaining between them. CDR3 amino acids: CSVTRQDGEQYF. The CDR3 DNA reads as TGCAGCGTTACGAGACAGGACGGCGAGCAGTACTTC.

This chain connects TRBV2 to TRBJ1-5, with D tentatively TRBD1 (5 bases). The CDR3 loop spans 16 amino acids. CDR1 and CDR2 (germline): SNHLY, FYNNEI. The V end was cut by 3 bases, the J end by 0 bases, with 12 bases between. As DNA, the CDR3 is TGTGCCAGCAGTGATCGGCAGGGCACTAGCAATCAGCCCCAGCATTTT. It specifies CASSDRQGTSNQPQHF.

The genes are TRBV4-1 and TRBJ2-3, with a tentative D call TRBD2 (5 bases). The CDR3 is made up of 13 amino acids. V dropped 4 bases and J dropped 5 bases, with 10 bases sitting between them. The V gene's germline CDR1 is MGHRA and CDR2 YSYEKL. CDR3 coding DNA: TGCGCCAGCAGCCTTCGGGGTGGAGATACGCAGTATTTT. Translated, it gives CASSLRGGDTQYF.

The V gene is TRBV10-1, the J gene TRBJ2-2; D may be TRBD2 (6 bases). The CDR3 sequence is 11 residues long. Germline CDR1 reads WNHNN; CDR2 reads SYGVQD (reference sequence). V gave up 8 bases and J gave up 11 bases, with 12 bases separating them. The CDR3: CASGRLGELFF. As DNA, the CDR3 is TGCGCCAGCGGGAGGTTAGGAGAGCTGTTTTTT.

The chain couples TRBV3-1 (or the pseudogene TRBV3-2) to TRBJ1-3; weak D call: TRBD1 (5 bases). V lost 4 bases to trimming and J lost 0 bases, with 13 bases between them. This CDR3 has 16 amino acids. CDR1 LGHDT and CDR2 YNNKEL come from the germline V gene (reference sequence). Here the CDR3 DNA reads TGTGCCAGCAGCCCCTCCGGGGGGATCTCTGGAAACACCATATATTTT. This translates into CASSPSGGISGNTIYF.

The chain couples TRBV18 to TRBJ1-2; 10 nucleotides agree with TRBD1. Per the germline V gene, CDR1 is KGHSH and CDR2 is LQKENI. The CDR3 loop spans 15 amino acids. With V trimmed by 5 bases and J by 4 bases, 7 bases remained unmatched. The CDR3 bases are TGTGCCAGCTCATCGACAGGGGGCGAGATCTATGGCTACACCTTC. It encodes CASSSTGGEIYGYTF.

J is TRBJ2-6 and V is TRBV30; a weak D match, TRBD2 (6 bases). Per germline, CDR1 GTSNPN and CDR2 SVGIG (reference sequence). Between the trimmed V and J ends, which lost 3 bases and 1 base, there was a span of 22 bases. The CDR3 has 19 residues. The CDR3 coding sequence is TGTGCCTGGAGCGGGAGCCCCAACCCCTTTTCTTCTGGGGCCAACGTCCTGACTTTC. It yields the protein CAWSGSPNPFSSGANVLTF.

This chain links TRBV7-7 with TRBJ2-3; D gene uncertain. The CDR3 sequence is 15 residues long. Trimming removed 0 bases at V and 3 bases at J, with 10 bases between. Germline V gives CDR1 SSHAT, CDR2 FNYEAQ (reference sequence). The CDR3 is CASSLAGLGTDTQYF. In nucleotides, the CDR3 is TGTGCCAGCAGCTTAGCTGGCCTTGGAACAGATACGCAGTATTTT. Filled out from reference TRBV7-7 and TRBJ2-3, the complete variable domain reads GAGVSQSPRYKVTKRGQDVTLRCDPISSHATLYWYQQALGQGPEFLTYFNYEAQPDKSGLPSDRFSAERPEGSISTLTIQRTEQRDSAMYRCASSLAGLGTDTQYFGPGTRLTVL.

This rearrangement joins TRBV24-1 to TRBJ2-4, with TRBD2 matching over 8 bases. The J segment lost 1 base and the V segment lost 4 bases, leaving 8 bases of the junction unmatched. Germline V gives CDR1 KGHDR, CDR2 SFDVKD. The CDR3 totals 17 residues. The CDR3 DNA reads as TGTGCCACCAGTGACAGGACTAGCCCCCTTGCCAAAAACATTCAGTACTTC. Protein: CATSDRTSPLAKNIQYF.